The 19 T cell receptor beta chains presented below share a single source sample, sequenced in a study of blood T cells in healthy people across ages. PCR was performed a second time for roughly 7 to 12 cycles using a sample-barcoded 5' primer and a J-beta primer mix. MiXCR, run by TCRdb on the 5' RACE reads, gives a single entry per CDR3 protein. This sample has hundreds of thousands of distinct CDR3 sequences; around 49% occur once, and the top ten carry 13%. The specimen sequenced was blood. The receptors were gathered from a man aged 25-45 years in good health.

The chain combines TRBV7-8 with TRBJ1-1; 7 bases fit TRBD1. With V trimmed by 5 bases and J by 8 bases, 5 bases remained unmatched. Germline V gene sequence: CDR1 SGHVS, CDR2 FQNEAQ. The length of the CDR3 is 12 residues. DNA for the CDR3: TGTGCCAGCAGCCTGGGGGACAGAGAAGCTTTCTTT. Amino acids: CASSLGDREAFF.

J is TRBJ2-3 and V is TRBV6-2 or TRBV6-3; possibly TRBD1 for D (6 bases). Germline V gene data show CDR1 as MNHEY and CDR2 as SVGEGT. The V end lost 7 bases, the J end lost 4 bases, and 18 bases lay between the germline ends. The CDR3 runs 15 residues. This CDR3 reads CASTSGGHGSDTQYF. The CDR3, as DNA: TGTGCCAGCACCTCTGGGGGCCATGGCTCAGATACGCAGTATTTT.

The chain carries TRBV9 and TRBJ2-7, with D maybe TRBD2 (7 bases). The DNA matches TRBJ2-4 better at its end, which makes the J call doubtful. Looked up from germline, CDR1 is SGDLS and CDR2 is YYNGEE. This CDR3 comprises 17 residues. The DNA of the CDR3 is TGTGCCAGCCCCAAGGGGGGGGCTTCATTAGTCAAAAACATTCAGTACTTC. This encodes CASPKGGASLVKNIQYF.

The V call is TRBV6-5, the J call TRBJ2-4; D remains unclear. Trimming removed 5 bases from V and 0 bases from J, with 14 bases in between. The CDR3 has 16 amino acids. Per germline, CDR1 MNHEY and CDR2 SVGAGI. In DNA form, the CDR3 reads TGTGCCAGCAGTACCCTCCGACGGCTAGCCAAAAACATTCAGTACTTC. Translation: CASSTLRRLAKNIQYF.

V gene TRBV7-2 combines with J gene TRBJ1-4; 8 bases line up with TRBD1. Germline-derived CDR1 and CDR2 are SGHTA and FQGNSA. CDR3 length: 16 amino acids. V was clipped by 5 bases and J by 8 bases; unmatched bases: 13. CDR3 bases: TGTGCCAGCAGCCCCCAAAATTCCAGGGGGCGGGAAAAACTGTTTTTT. As protein: CASSPQNSRGREKLFF. Looking up the rest from reference TRBV7-2 and TRBJ1-4 gives the full variable domain: GAGVSQSPSNKVTEKGKDVELRCDPISGHTALYWYRQSLGQGLEFLIYFQGNSAPDKSGLPSDRFSAERTGGSVSTLTIQRTQQEDSAVYLCASSPQNSRGREKLFFGSGTQLSVL.

The chain's CDR3 is CSAVRAYGYTF. DNA of the CDR3: TGCAGTGCTGTCCGGGCGTACGGCTACACCTTC. The chain links TRBV20-1 to TRBJ1-2; D is uncertain. The CDR3 loop spans 11 amino acids. V was pared by 5 bases and J by 8 bases, with 12 bases between. The germline gives CDR1 DFQATT, CDR2 SNEGSKA (reference sequence).

The genes are TRBV25-1 and TRBJ2-6; D might be TRBD1 (6 bases). CDR1 MGHDK and CDR2 SYGVNS come from the germline V gene. The CDR3 sequence is 17 residues long. Between the trimmed V and J ends, which lost 2 bases and 0 bases, there was a span of 11 bases. The CDR3 loop reads CASSEDGQTSGANVLTF. CDR3 sequence (DNA): TGTGCCAGCAGTGAAGATGGACAGACCTCTGGGGCCAACGTCCTGACTTTC. The complete variable domain, with remaining parts taken from reference TRBV25-1 and TRBJ2-6, reads EADIYQTPRYLVIGTGKKITLECSQTMGHDKMYWYQQDPGMELHLIHYSYGVNSTEKGDLSSESTVSRIRTEHFPLTLESARPSHTSQYLCASSEDGQTSGANVLTFGAGSRLTVL.

As regards this clonotype: A much larger clone differs from this one at a single base, so this may be a read error. This chain links TRBV4-1 with TRBJ2-3, with TRBD1 matching 9 bases. Germline-derived CDR1 and CDR2 are MGHRA and YSYEKL. CDR3 length: 14 residues. V shed 7 bases and J 1 base; nucleotides not matched to a gene: 3. In nucleotides, the CDR3 is TGCGCCAGCACCTGGACAGGGGGCACAGATACGCAGTATTTT. Translated, it gives CASTWTGGTDTQYF.

This clonotype has just a few counts. The chain uses TRBV21-1 and TRBJ2-1; TRBD2, as called in the table, went unchecked against the DNA. TRBV21-1 is assigned pseudogene status. The CDR3 is 18 amino acids. The CDR3 loop reads CASPELTSGGYSYNEQFF. The CDR3, as DNA: TGTGCCAGTCCCGAACTTACTAGCGGGGGGTACTCCTACAATGAGCAGTTCTTC.

The gene calls are TRBV12-3 or TRBV12-4 and TRBJ1-2; D gene uncertain. The CDR3 contains 16 residues. With 6 bases removed from V and 7 bases from J, the gap between germline ends came to 24 bases. The CDR3, as DNA: TGTGCCAGCAGCTCAGACGCCGGGATTTCGCGGGGTGGCTACACCTTC. Encoded protein: CASSSDAGISRGGYTF.

This clonotype was seen only a few times. V usage is TRBV7-9 and J usage is TRBJ2-1; 9 bases fit TRBD1. V shed 1 base, J shed 1 base, and the junction held 5 bases outside the gene matches. CDR1 is SEHNR, CDR2 FQNEAQ, per germline (reference sequence). The CDR3 spans 17 residues. The CDR3 sequence is CASSLGDRAFSYNEQFF. CDR3 DNA: TGTGCCAGCAGCTTAGGGGACAGGGCGTTTTCCTACAATGAGCAGTTCTTC.

This clonotype was seen a handful of times. This chain links TRBV28 with TRBJ1-2; 9 bases agree with TRBD1. V lost 5 bases and J lost 3; bases outside the gene matches: 13. The length of the CDR3 is 17 residues. In germline, CDR1 is MDHEN, CDR2 SYDVKM. The DNA of the CDR3 is TGTGCCAGCAGTGAAACACTACAGGGGGCTGGGCACTATGGCTACACCTTC. Amino acids: CASSETLQGAGHYGYTF.

The V and J genes are TRBV28 and TRBJ2-1, with 7 bases lining up with TRBD1. This CDR3 has 17 amino acids. V was clipped by 5 bases and J by 7 bases; unmatched bases: 17. CDR1 is MDHEN and CDR2 is SYDVKM in the germline V gene. The CDR3 loop is CASSRSRDSAPLNEQFF. Here the CDR3 DNA reads TGTGCCAGCAGTCGATCAAGGGACAGCGCCCCCTTAAATGAGCAGTTCTTC. Looking up the rest from reference TRBV28 and TRBJ2-1 gives the full variable domain: DVKVTQSSRYLVKRTGEKVFLECVQDMDHENMFWYRQDPGLGLRLIYFSYDVKMKEKGDIPEGYSVSREKKERFSLILESASTNQTSMYLCASSRSRDSAPLNEQFFGPGTRLTVL.

The rearrangement uses TRBV3-1 and TRBJ2-3; D possibly corresponds to TRBD2 (5 bases). The CDR3 has 13 amino acids. V was clipped by 7 bases and J by 10 bases, with 18 bases between them. In germline, CDR1 is LGHDT, CDR2 YNNKEL (reference sequence). CDR3: CASTHSTRNAQYF. The CDR3 DNA reads as TGTGCCAGCACACACTCAACTAGAAACGCGCAGTATTTT.

This clonotype was picked up a small number of times. This chain links TRBV3-1 with TRBJ1-2; D gene ambiguous. The V and J ends lost 5 bases and 4 bases respectively, with 14 bases between them. Germline V gene sequence: CDR1 LGHDT, CDR2 YNNKEL (reference sequence). The CDR3 is made up of 14 amino acids. The CDR3 coding sequence is TGTGCCAGCAGCGAACCCGGTGGTGGCTATGGCTACACCTTC. Encoded protein: CASSEPGGGYGYTF. The whole variable domain, filled in from reference TRBV3-1 and TRBJ1-2, reads DTAVSQTPKYLVTQMGNDKSIKCEQNLGHDTMYWYKQDSKKFLKIMFSYNNKELIINETVPNRFSPKSPDKAHLNLHINSLELGDSAVYFCASSEPGGGYGYTFGSGTRLTVV.

The rearrangement links TRBV6-2 or TRBV6-3 to TRBJ2-1; 7 bases fit TRBD1. CDR3 size: 14 residues. After removal of 5 bases from V and 9 bases from J, the junction contained 10 bases not matched to a gene. From germline, CDR1 is MNHEY and CDR2 SVGEGT. In nucleotides, the CDR3 is TGTGCCAGCAGTCAGTCGTCCACAGGGGTTGAGCAGTTCTTC. It specifies CASSQSSTGVEQFF.

V and J are TRBV20-1 and TRBJ2-7; D call uncertain. Germline V lookup: CDR1 DFQATT, CDR2 SNEGSKA (reference sequence). V lost 1 base and J 2 bases, leaving 9 bases between the germline ends. The length of the CDR3 is 13 residues. The CDR3 spells CSARGGLPYEQYF. The CDR3 nucleotides are TGCAGTGCTAGAGGTGGCCTCCCCTACGAGCAGTACTTC.

The V gene is TRBV4-2, the J gene TRBJ2-1, with D perhaps TRBD2 (7 bases). The end of the DNA fits TRBJ2-7 better, so the J call may be wrong. Germline V gives CDR1 LGHNA, CDR2 YNFKEQ. The CDR3 contains 17 residues. This chain's CDR3 is CASSQDQRGGVYNEQYF. CDR3 sequence (DNA): TGTGCCAGCAGCCAAGATCAGAGGGGGGGCGTCTACAATGAGCAGTACTTC.

The chain links TRBV7-9 to TRBJ2-1, with 10 nucleotides matching TRBD2. This CDR3 is 15 amino acids long. With 0 bases clipped from V and 9 bases from J, the junction kept 5 bases outside the gene matches. Germline values: CDR1 SEHNR, CDR2 FQNEAQ (reference sequence). CDR3 DNA sequence: TGTGCCAGCAGCTTAGCTAGCGGGGGGTACGGTGAGCAGTTCTTC. It yields the protein CASSLASGGYGEQFF.